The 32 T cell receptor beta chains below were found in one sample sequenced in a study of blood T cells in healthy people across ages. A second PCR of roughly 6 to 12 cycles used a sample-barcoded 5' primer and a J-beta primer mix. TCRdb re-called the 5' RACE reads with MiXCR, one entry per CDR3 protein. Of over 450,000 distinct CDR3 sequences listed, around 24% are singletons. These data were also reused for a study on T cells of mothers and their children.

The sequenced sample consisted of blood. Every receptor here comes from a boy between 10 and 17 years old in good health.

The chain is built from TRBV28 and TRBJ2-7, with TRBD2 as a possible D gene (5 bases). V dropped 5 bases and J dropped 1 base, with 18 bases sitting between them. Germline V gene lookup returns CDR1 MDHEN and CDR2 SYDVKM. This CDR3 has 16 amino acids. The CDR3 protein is CASSPRWAGGSYEQYF. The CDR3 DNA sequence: TGTGCCAGCAGTCCCCGCTGGGCGGGCGGTTCCTACGAGCAGTACTTC.

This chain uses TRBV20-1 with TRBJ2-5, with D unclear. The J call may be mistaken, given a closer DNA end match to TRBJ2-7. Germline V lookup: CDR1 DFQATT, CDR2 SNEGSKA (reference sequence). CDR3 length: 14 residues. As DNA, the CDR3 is TGCAGTGCTAGAGGAGGTACAAACTCCTACGAGCAGTACTTC. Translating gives CSARGGTNSYEQYF.

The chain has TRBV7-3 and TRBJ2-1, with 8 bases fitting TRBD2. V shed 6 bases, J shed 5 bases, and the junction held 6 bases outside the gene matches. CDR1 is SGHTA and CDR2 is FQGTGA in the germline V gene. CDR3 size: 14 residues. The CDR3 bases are TGTGCCAGCAGTTCCAGCGGGGGAGACAATGAGCAGTTCTTC. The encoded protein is CASSSSGGDNEQFF.

The CDR3 reads CASSWKLTHDEQFF. CDR3 nucleotides: TGCGCCAGCAGCTGGAAGTTGACCCACGATGAGCAGTTCTTC. This rearrangement joins TRBV5-1 to TRBJ2-1, with D uncertain. The CDR3 has 14 residues. The V and J ends lost 3 bases and 8 bases respectively, with 15 bases between them. CDR1 is SGHRS, CDR2 YFSETQ, per germline.

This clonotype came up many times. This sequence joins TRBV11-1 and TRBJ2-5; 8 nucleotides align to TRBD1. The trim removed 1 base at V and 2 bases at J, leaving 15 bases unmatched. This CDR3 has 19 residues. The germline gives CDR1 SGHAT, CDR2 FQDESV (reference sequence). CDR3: CASSLVVFTDRDSQETQYF. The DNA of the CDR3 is TGTGCCAGCAGCTTAGTTGTCTTCACGGACAGGGACTCTCAAGAGACCCAGTACTTC. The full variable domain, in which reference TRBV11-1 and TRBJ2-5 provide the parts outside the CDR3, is EAEVAQSPRYKITEKSQAVAFWCDPISGHATLYWYRQILGQGPELLVQFQDESVVDDSQLPKDRFSAERLKGVDSTLKIQPAELGDSAMYLCASSLVVFTDRDSQETQYFGPGTRLLVL.

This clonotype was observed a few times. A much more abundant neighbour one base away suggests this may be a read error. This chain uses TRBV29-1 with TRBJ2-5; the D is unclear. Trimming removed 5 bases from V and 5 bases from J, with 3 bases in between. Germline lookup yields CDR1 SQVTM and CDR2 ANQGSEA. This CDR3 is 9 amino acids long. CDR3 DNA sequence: TGCAGCGTTAGTGAGACCCAGTACTTC. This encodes CSVSETQYF.

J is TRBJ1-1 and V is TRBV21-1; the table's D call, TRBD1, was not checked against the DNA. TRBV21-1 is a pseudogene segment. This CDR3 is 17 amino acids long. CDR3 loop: CASSEPGGQIMNTEAFF. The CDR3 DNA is TGTGCCAGCAGCGAGCCCGGAGGACAGATCATGAACACTGAAGCTTTCTTT.

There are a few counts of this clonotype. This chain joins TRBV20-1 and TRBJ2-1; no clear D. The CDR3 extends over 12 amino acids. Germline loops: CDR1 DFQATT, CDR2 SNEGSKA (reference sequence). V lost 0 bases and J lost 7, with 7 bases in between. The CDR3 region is CSARDSSNEQFF. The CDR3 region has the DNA TGCAGTGCTAGAGATTCGTCAAATGAGCAGTTCTTC.

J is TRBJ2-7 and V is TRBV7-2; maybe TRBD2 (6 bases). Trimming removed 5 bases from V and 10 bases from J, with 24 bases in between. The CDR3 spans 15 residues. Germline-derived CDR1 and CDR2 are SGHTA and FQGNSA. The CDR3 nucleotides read TGTGCCAGCAGCCCCTTGGGGGGAATAGCGACTGACCAGTACTTC. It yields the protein CASSPLGGIATDQYF.

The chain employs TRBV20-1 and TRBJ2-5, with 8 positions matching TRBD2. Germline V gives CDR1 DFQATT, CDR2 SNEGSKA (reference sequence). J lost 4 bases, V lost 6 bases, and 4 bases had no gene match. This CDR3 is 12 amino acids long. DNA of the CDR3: TGCAGTGCAACGAGCGGGGGAGAGACCCAGTACTTC. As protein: CSATSGGETQYF.

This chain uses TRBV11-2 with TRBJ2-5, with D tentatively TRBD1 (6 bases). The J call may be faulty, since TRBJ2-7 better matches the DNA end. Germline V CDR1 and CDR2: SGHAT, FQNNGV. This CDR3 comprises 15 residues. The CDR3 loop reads CASIHARGTAGEQYF. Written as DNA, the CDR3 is TGTGCCAGCATCCACGCAAGGGGGACGGCGGGCGAGCAGTACTTC.

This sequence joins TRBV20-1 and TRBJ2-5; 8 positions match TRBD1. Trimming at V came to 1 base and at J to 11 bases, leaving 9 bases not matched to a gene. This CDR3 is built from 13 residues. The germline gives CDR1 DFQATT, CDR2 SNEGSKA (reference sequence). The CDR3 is CSARGIQGDEQYF. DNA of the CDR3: TGCAGTGCTAGAGGTATACAGGGGGATGAGCAGTACTTC.

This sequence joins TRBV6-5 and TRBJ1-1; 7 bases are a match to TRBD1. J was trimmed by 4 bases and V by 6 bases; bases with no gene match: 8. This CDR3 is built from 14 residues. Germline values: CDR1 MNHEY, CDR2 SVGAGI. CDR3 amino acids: CASRAGGWITEAFF. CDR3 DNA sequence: TGTGCCAGCAGGGCAGGGGGTTGGATCACTGAAGCTTTCTTT.

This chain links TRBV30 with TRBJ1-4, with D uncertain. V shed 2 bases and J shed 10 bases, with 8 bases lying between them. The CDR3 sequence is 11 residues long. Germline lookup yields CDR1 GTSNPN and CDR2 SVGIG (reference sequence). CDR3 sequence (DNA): TGTGCCTGGAGTAATCCAGGAAAACTGTTTTTT. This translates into CAWSNPGKLFF.

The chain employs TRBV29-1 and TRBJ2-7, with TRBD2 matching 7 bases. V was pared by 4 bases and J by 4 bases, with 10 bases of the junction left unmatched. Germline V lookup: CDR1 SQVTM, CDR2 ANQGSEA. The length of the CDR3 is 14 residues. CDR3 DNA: TGCAGCGTTGCCCCCCTAGCGGACCAATACGAGCAGTACTTC. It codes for CSVAPLADQYEQYF.

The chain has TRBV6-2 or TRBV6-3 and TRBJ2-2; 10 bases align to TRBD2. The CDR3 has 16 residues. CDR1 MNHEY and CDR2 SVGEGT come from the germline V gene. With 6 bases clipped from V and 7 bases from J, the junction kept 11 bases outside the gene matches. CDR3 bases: TGTGCCAGCAGCATACTAAGCGGGAGGGCCGGCGGGGAGCTGTTTTTT. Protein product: CASSILSGRAGGELFF.

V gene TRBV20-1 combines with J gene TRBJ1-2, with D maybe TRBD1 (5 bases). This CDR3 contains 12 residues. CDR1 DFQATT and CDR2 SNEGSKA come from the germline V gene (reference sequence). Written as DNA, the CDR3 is TGCAGCGCCAGGACGGGGCAGTATGGCTACACCTTC. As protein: CSARTGQYGYTF.

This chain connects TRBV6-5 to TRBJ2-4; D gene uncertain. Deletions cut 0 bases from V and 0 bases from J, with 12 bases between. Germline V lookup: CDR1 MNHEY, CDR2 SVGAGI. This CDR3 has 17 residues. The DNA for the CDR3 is TGTGCCAGCAGTTACTCGGATTGGGCAAGAGCCAAAAACATTCAGTACTTC. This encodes CASSYSDWARAKNIQYF.

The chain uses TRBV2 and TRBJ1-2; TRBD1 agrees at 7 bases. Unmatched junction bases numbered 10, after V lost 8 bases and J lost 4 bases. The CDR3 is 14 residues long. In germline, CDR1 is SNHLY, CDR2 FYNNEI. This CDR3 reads CASAVETGPYGYTF. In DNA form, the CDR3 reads TGTGCCAGCGCTGTTGAGACAGGGCCCTATGGCTACACCTTC.

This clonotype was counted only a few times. The CDR3 coding sequence is TGCAGCGTTTCCACAATCGGGTTACCAGAGACCCAGTACTTC. Translated: CSVSTIGLPETQYF. The V and J genes are TRBV29-1 and TRBJ2-5; no firm D call. The V end was cut by 5 bases, the J end by 4 bases, with 17 bases between. Per germline, CDR1 SQVTM and CDR2 ANQGSEA. This CDR3 comprises 14 residues.

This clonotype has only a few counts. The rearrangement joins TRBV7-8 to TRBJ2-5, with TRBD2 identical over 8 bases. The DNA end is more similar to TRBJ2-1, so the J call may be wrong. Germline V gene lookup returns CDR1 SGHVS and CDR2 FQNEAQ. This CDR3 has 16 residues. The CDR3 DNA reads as TGTGCCAGCAGCTTAGGCCGGACTAGCAGATCCAATGAGCAGTTCTTC. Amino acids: CASSLGRTSRSNEQFF.

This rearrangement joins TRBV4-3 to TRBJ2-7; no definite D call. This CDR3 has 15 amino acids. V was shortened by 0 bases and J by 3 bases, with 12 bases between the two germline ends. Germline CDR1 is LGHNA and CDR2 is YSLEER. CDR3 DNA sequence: TGCGCCAGCAGCCAAGATTGGTTACCGCTCTACGAGCAGTACTTC. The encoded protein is CASSQDWLPLYEQYF.

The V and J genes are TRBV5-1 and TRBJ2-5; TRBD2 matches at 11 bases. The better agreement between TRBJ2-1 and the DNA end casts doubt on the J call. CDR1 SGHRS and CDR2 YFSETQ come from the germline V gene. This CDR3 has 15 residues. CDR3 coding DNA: TGCGCCAGCAGCGACCTAGCGGGAGGTGGGAATGAGCAGTTCTTC. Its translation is CASSDLAGGGNEQFF.

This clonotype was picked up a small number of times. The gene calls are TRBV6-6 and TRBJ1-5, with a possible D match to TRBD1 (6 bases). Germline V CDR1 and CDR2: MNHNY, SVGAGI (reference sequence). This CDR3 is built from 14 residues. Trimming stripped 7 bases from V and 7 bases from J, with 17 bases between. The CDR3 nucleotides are TGTGCCAGCAATCAAAGGGGGGAAGGCCAGCCCCAGCATTTT. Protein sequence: CASNQRGEGQPQHF.

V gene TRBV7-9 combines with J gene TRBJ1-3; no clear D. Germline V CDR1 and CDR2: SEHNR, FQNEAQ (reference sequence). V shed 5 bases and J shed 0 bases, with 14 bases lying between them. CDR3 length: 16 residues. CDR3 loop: CASSPPDQPSGNTIYF. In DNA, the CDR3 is TGTGCCAGCAGCCCCCCCGACCAGCCCTCTGGAAACACCATATATTTT. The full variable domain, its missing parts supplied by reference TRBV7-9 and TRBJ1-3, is DTGVSQNPRHKITKRGQNVTFRCDPISEHNRLYWYRQTLGQGPEFLTYFQNEAQLEKSRLLSDRFSAERPKGSFSTLEIQRTEQGDSAMYLCASSPPDQPSGNTIYFGEGSWLTVV.

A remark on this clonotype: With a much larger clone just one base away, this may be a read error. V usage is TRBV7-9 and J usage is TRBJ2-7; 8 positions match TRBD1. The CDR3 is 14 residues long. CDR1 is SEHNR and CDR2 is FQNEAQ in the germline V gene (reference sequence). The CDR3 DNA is TGTGCCAACAGCCCTCGGGGACAGGACTACGAGCAGTACTTC. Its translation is CANSPRGQDYEQYF.

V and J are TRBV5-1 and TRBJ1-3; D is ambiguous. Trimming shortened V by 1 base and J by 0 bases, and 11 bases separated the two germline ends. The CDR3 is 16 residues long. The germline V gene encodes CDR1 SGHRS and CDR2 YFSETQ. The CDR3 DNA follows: TGCGCCAGCAGCTTGACACAGAGTATCTCTGGAAACACCATATATTTT. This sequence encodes CASSLTQSISGNTIYF.

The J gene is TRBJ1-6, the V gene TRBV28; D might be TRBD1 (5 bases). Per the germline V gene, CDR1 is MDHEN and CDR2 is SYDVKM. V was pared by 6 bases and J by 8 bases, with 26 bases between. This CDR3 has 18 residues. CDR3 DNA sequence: TGTGCCAGCAGCCCATTCCCCCAGCAGGGACGTGGTTATTCACCCCTCCACTTT. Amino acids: CASSPFPQQGRGYSPLHF. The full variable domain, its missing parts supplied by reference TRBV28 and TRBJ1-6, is DVKVTQSSRYLVKRTGEKVFLECVQDMDHENMFWYRQDPGLGLRLIYFSYDVKMKEKGDIPEGYSVSREKKERFSLILESASTNQTSMYLCASSPFPQQGRGYSPLHFGNGTRLTVT.

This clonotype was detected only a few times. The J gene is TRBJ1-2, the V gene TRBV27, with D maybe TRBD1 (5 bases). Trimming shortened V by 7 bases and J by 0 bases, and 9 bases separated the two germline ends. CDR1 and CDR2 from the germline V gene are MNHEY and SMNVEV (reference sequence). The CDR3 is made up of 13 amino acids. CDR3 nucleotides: TGTGCCAGCACTCGGGGCCCTAACTATGGCTACACCTTC. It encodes CASTRGPNYGYTF.

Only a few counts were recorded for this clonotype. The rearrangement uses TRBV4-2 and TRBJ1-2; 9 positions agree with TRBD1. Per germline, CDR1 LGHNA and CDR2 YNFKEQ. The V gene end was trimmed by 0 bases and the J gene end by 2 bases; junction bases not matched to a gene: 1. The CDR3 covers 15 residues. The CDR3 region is CASSQDGTGNYGYTF. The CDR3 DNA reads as TGTGCCAGCAGCCAAGATGGGACAGGGAACTATGGCTACACCTTC.

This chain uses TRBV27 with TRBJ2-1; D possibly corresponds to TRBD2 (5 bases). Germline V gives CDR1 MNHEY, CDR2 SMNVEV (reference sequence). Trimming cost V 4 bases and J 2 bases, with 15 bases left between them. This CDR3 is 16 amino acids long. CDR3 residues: CASSSDGVRAYNEQFF. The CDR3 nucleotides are TGTGCCAGCAGTTCCGACGGGGTACGAGCCTACAATGAGCAGTTCTTC.

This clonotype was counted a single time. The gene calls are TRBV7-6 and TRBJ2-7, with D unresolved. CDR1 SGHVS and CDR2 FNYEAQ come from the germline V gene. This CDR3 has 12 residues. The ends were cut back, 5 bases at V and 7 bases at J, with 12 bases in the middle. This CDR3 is CASSLIGREQYF. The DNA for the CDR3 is TGTGCCAGCAGCCTCATCGGGCGGGAGCAGTACTTC.